The present T cell receptor beta chain was sequenced within a study of CD8 T cells in Susac syndrome (dated by TCRdb to the late 2010s). The study in broad terms: Among the sequenced Susac syndrome patients, more than 5 had clinically active disease and fewer than ten were in clinical remission. The study compared CD8+ T cell repertoire clonality among 12 healthy donors, 14 Susac syndrome patients and around 16 multiple sclerosis patients. Susac syndrome patients were therapy-naive, on corticosteroids (some also receiving IVIg), or on IVIg alone at blood withdrawal. The study used repertoire sequencing to test whether antigen drove CD8+ T cell activation and differentiation in Susac syndrome. Results the study describes overall, beyond this receptor: Clonal expansion was observed in Susac syndrome CD8+ repertoires, with the highest expansion in CD8+ TEMRA cells and greater expansion in clinically active than in remitting patients. Sixteen Susac-specific public clones were identified in the total CD8+ repertoire, and several Susac-specific public clones were identified in the CD8+ TEMRA repertoire. The study acknowledged that relatively few individuals were included in the TCR sequencing and HLA analysis.

RNA was extracted using the RNeasy kit, and about 0.5 to 1 ug of the RNA was reverse transcribed with random hexamers. The immunoSEQ multiplex PCR assay, which covers 54 Vbeta and 13 Jbeta segments, was used to amplify TCR beta CDR3 regions. PCR amplification bias was corrected by using a synthetic template baseline for primer optimization and computational correction. As for how the authors treated the data: Only productive sequences were kept, with reads annotated to V, D and J genes according to IMGT and analyzed in immunoSEQ Analyzer. To calculate clonality, Shannon entropy was normalized by log2 of the number of productive unique sequences and then subtracted from one. For each patient and control, public and private clones were evaluated within the 100 most prevalent clones. Clones were defined as Susac-specific if absent from the healthy and MS cohorts, from 900 to 1,200 published viral clones and from other ImmuneACCESS disease sequences. Starting from the raw public reads, TCRdb applied fastp trimming at Q25, assembled clones with MiXCR and retained in-frame beta chains. Under each unique CDR3 protein, matching rows form one entry showing the most common genes and DNA. Here the V and J calls rest on TCRdb's processing, not on the authors' analysis. The sample yields some 75,000 distinct CDR3 sequences; about 94% were counted once. 0.45% to 0.55% of the sample belongs to the ten largest clones.

Trimming takes 3 bases from V and 1 base from J, and the germline ends sit 7 bases apart. CDR1 and CDR2 are read off the germline V gene as SGHVS and FNYEAQ. The cysteine opens and the phenylalanine closes a CDR3 of 14 amino acids. Just CDR3 DNA is preserved here, 42 bases in frame from base 1. Comment on this clonotype: The antigen it binds to is not known. Base quality data are lacking; no much larger clone is found one base away.

Peripheral blood CD8+ and CD4+ T cells from healthy donors, Susac syndrome patients and multiple sclerosis patients were profiled using high-throughput TCR beta sequencing. The Susac syndrome patients fulfilled recently defined diagnostic criteria for definite or probable disease. CD8+ TEMRA cells were enriched by FACS, while bulk CD8+ and CD4+ T cells were purified by magnetic negative isolation. Blood was collected in EDTA tubes and processed within 24 hours, with PBMCs isolated through density gradient centrifugation. PBMCs intended for TCR sequencing were cryopreserved in liquid nitrogen and thawed later in a water bath at 37 degrees C. Purity of sorted or isolated CD4+, CD8+ and CD8+ TEMRA cells was at least 90%.

The sample comprised CD8+ T cells from PBMCs. The TCR sequence derives from a human donor with Susac syndrome. The rearranged segments are TRBV7-6 and TRBJ2-4; there is no confident call for the D gene. The nucleotide sequence reads TGTGCCAGCAGCTTGACTGCTGCCAAAAACATTCAGTACTTC. This yields the protein CASSLTAAKNIQYF.